Listed below are T cell receptor beta chains from one sample, sequenced in a study of blood T cell repertoires in COVID-19. The assay was immunoSEQ multiplex PCR, and TCRdb's table has in-frame clones only and misses some. The repertoire has approximately 160,000 clones, 84% of them found once; the top ten carry approximately 7.7%. Material for sequencing was PBMCs or T cells enriched from blood (not recorded which). These TCRs come from a woman in her forties or fifties who had recovered from COVID-19. CDR3s include the opening cysteine and the closing phenylalanine or tryptophan. The D gene is left open where the match is weak. Clone size is shown for a subset of rows, as once, few, many or a class of expanded clone.

D gene	J gene	V gene	clone size	CDR3 DNA	CDR3 protein
.	TRBJ2-2	TRBV19	.	TGTGCCAGTATAGGGCAGGGGACCGGGGAGCTGTTTTTT	CASIGQGTGELFF
TRBD1	TRBJ1-5	TRBV6-5	few	TGTGCCAACGGGGACAGGGTGTGTCAGCCCCAGCATTTT	CANGDRVCQPQHF
.	TRBJ1-4	TRBV4-2	.	TGTGCCAGCAGCCAAGATAAGGGGATAACTAATGAAAAACTGTTTTTT	CASSQDKGITNEKLFF
TRBD1	TRBJ2-7	TRBV4-3	once	TGCGCCAGCAGCCTCCTCCGGGACAGATCCTACGAGCAGTACTTC	CASSLLRDRSYEQYF
.	TRBJ2-2	TRBV18	.	TGTGCCAGCTCACCACCACAGGGCTCCGGGGAGCTGTTTTTT	CASSPPQGSGELFF
.	TRBJ1-2	TRBV7-2	.	TGTGCCAGCAGCCCAAGCGTACGACTCTATGGCTACACCTTC	CASSPSVRLYGYTF
.	TRBJ2-7	TRBV2	.	TGTGCCAGTTATCTCACCTACTTGAGTGAGCAGTACTTC	CASYLTYLSEQYF
.	TRBJ2-1	TRBV10-3	.	TGTGCCATCAGCTCCCAGGGAGGTGAGCAGTTCTTC	CAISSQGGEQFF
.	TRBJ1-2	TRBV3-1/TRBV3-2	.	TGTGCCAGCAGCCAAGCCACCGGGACATCATTGAGCTACACCTTC	CASSQATGTSLSYTF
.	TRBJ2-3	TRBV10-3	.	TGTGCCATCAAGGGACTTAGCACAGATACGCAGTATTTT	CAIKGLSTDTQYF
.	TRBJ2-2	TRBV27	.	TGTGCCAGCAGTTCCGGGAGGGAGCTGTTTTTT	CASSSGRELFF
.	TRBJ1-3	TRBV18	.	TGTGCCAGCTCACCAGCGCGGAGAGCTGGAAACACCATATATTTT	CASSPARRAGNTIYF
TRBD2	TRBJ2-1	TRBV7-3	.	TGTGCCAGCAGCTTAAGCGGGAGCACCTTCAATGAGCAGTTCTTC	CASSLSGSTFNEQFF
.	TRBJ2-7	TRBV29-1	.	TGCAGCGTTGAAGATCGACAGGTCAGCTCCTACGAGCAGTACTTC	CSVEDRQVSSYEQYF
TRBD1	TRBJ1-5	TRBV10-3	.	TGTGCCATCAGTGAAATGTCGGACAGGGGGGAGAGCAATCAGCCCCAGCATTTT	CAISEMSDRGESNQPQHF
.	TRBJ2-1	TRBV12-3/TRBV12-4	medium-sized	TGTGCCAGCAATCCGGGTCGTAATGAGCAGTTCTTC	CASNPGRNEQFF
.	TRBJ1-2	TRBV2	many	TGTGCCAGCAGACCCGACAGGAGCTACACCTTC	CASRPDRSYTF
.	TRBJ2-1	TRBV11-2	.	TGTGCCAGCAGCTTAAGGGGTGACAGGAGTTACAATGAGCAGTTCTTC	CASSLRGDRSYNEQFF
.	TRBJ2-3	TRBV10-3	few	TGTGCCATCACGCCCGGGGATGGGACAGATACGCAGTATTTT	CAITPGDGTDTQYF
.	TRBJ1-1	TRBV5-4	.	TGTGCCAGCAGCCCGGAGGGGTACACTGAAGCTTTCTTT	CASSPEGYTEAFF
.	TRBJ1-2	TRBV28	.	TGTGCCAGCAGTCTAGACAGCTATGGCTACACCTTC	CASSLDSYGYTF
TRBD2	TRBJ2-7	TRBV7-2	.	TGTGCCAGCAGCTCGTTAGCGGGGAGTTCGTACGAGCAGTACTTC	CASSSLAGSSYEQYF
.	TRBJ1-1	TRBV7-2	.	TGTGCCAGCAGGCTACAGGAGAACACTGAAGCTTTCTTT	CASRLQENTEAFF
TRBD2	TRBJ2-1	TRBV5-1	.	TGCGCCAGCAGCTTGGTCGCGACTAGCGGGTTTAATGAGCAGTTCTTC	CASSLVATSGFNEQFF
.	TRBJ1-2	TRBV19	.	TGTGCCAGTAGTACCTACTATGGCTACACCTTC	CASSTYYGYTF
TRBD2	TRBJ2-1	TRBV29-1	few	TGCAGCGTTGATTACGGGCTAGCGGGGGACAATGAGCAGTTCTTC	CSVDYGLAGDNEQFF
.	TRBJ2-7	TRBV18	.	TGTGCCAGCTCACCTAACTACGAGCAGTACTTC	CASSPNYEQYF
.	TRBJ1-4	TRBV7-2	.	TGTGCCAGCAGCTTAGGGCAGGGAAGTTACGAAAAACTGTTTTTT	CASSLGQGSYEKLFF
.	TRBJ1-5	TRBV12-3/TRBV12-4	many	TGTGCCAGCAGCAGGGGATTGCAGCCCCAGCATTTT	CASSRGLQPQHF
TRBD1	TRBJ2-7	TRBV7-9	.	TGTGCCAGCAGCTCACAGACAGGGGGGGACGAGCAGTACTTC	CASSSQTGGDEQYF
.	TRBJ1-2	TRBV12-3/TRBV12-4	.	TGTGCCAGCAGTTTAAGGGGAGGCTACACCTTC	CASSLRGGYTF
TRBD2	TRBJ2-4	TRBV4-3	.	TGCGCCAGCAGCCAAGGTAGCGGGCTAGCCAAAAACATTCAGTACTTC	CASSQGSGLAKNIQYF
.	TRBJ1-2	TRBV6-5	once	TGTGCCAGCAGTTTAGTACAGAACTATGGCTACACCTTC	CASSLVQNYGYTF
.	TRBJ2-2	TRBV28	once	TGTGCCAGCAGGGGGGGACAGACGAACACCGGGGAGCTGTTTTTT	CASRGGQTNTGELFF
.	TRBJ1-2	TRBV7-2	.	TGTGCCAGCAGCCGGACACCCCCCTATGGCTACACCTTC	CASSRTPPYGYTF